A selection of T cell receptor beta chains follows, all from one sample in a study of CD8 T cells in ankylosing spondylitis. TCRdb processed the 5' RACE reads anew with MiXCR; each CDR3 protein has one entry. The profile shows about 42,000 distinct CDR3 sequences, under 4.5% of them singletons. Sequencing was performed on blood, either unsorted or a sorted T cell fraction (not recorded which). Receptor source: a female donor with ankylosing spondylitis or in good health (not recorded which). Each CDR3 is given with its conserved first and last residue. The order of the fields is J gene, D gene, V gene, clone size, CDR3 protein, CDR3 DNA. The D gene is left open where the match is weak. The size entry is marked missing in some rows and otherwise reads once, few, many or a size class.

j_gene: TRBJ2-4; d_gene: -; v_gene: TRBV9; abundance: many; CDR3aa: CASSQDFLDIQYF; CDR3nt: TGTGCCAGCTCACAGGATTTTTTGGACATTCAGTACTTC
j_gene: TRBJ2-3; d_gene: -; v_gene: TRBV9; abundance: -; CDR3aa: CASSRRGLYTDAQYF; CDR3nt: TGTGCCAGCAGCCGGAGGGGGCTCTACACAGATGCGCAGTATTTT
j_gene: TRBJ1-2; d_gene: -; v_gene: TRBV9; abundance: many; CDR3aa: CASSVAGMGGYTF; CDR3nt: TGTGCCAGCAGCGTAGCAGGGATGGGAGGCTACACCTTC
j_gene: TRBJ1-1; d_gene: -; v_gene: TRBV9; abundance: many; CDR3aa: CASSVEITGATEAFF; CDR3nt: TGTGCCAGCAGCGTAGAAATAACAGGAGCCACTGAAGCTTTCTTT
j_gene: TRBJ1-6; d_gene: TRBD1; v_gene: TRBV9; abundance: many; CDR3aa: CASSVEGQGAPLLHF; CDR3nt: TGTGCCAGCAGCGTAGAGGGACAGGGGGCTCCTCTCCTCCACTTT
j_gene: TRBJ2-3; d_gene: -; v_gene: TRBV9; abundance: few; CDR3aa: CASSPPPRARESTDTQYF; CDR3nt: TGTGCCAGCAGCCCACCCCCTCGGGCTAGGGAGAGCACAGATACGCAGTATTTT
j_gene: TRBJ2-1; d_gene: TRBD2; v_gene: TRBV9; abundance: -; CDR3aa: CASSAARGAFMSSYNEQFF; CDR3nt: TGTGCCAGCAGCGCGGCGCGGGGGGCGTTTATGAGCTCCTACAATGAGCAGTTCTTC
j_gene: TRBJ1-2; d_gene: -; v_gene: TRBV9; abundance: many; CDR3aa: CASSRSPNYGYTF; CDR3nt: TGTGCCAGCAGTAGGTCTCCAAACTATGGCTACACCTTC
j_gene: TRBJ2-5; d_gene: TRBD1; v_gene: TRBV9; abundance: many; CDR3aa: CASSIGTGTGWETQYF; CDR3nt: TGTGCCAGCAGCATCGGCACCGGGACAGGGTGGGAGACCCAGTACTTC
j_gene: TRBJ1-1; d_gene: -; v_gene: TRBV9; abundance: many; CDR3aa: CASSEQGRNTEAFF; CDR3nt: TGTGCCAGCAGCGAACAGGGAAGGAACACTGAAGCTTTCTTT
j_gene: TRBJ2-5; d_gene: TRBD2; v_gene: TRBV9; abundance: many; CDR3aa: CASSRLAGPKETQYF; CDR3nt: TGTGCCAGCAGCAGACTAGCGGGGCCCAAAGAGACCCAGTACTTC
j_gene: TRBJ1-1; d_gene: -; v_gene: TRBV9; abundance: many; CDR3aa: CASSVEGLTSAEAFF; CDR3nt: TGTGCCAGCAGCGTAGAGGGTCTAACCTCGGCTGAAGCTTTCTTT
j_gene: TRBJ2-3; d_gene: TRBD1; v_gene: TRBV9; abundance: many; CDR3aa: CASSAWDSSTDTQYF; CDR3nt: TGTGCCAGCAGCGCGTGGGACAGTAGCACAGATACGCAGTATTTT
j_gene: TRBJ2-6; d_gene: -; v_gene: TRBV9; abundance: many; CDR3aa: CASSVAWGRGTGANVLTF; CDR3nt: TGTGCCAGCAGCGTAGCTTGGGGGAGGGGGACTGGGGCCAACGTCCTGACTTTC
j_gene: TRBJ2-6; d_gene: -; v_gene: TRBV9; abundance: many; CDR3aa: CASSVQGTGANVLTF; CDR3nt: TGTGCCAGCAGCGTACAGGGGACCGGGGCCAACGTCCTGACTTTC
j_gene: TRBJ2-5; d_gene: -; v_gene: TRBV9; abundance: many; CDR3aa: CASSVEQRDQETQYF; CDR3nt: TGTGCCAGCAGCGTAGAACAACGGGATCAAGAGACCCAGTACTTC
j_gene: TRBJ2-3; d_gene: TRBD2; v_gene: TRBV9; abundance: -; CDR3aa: CASSPYGGAGTDTQYF; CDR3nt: TGTGCCAGCAGCCCATACGGGGGGGCCGGTACAGATACGCAGTATTTT
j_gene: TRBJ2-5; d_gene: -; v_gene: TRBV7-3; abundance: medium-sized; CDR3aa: CARRETQYF; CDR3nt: TGTGCCAGAAGAGAGACCCAGTACTTC
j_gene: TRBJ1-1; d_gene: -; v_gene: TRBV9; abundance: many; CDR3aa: CASSVDQGFTEAFF; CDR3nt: TGTGCCAGCAGCGTAGATCAGGGGTTCACTGAAGCTTTCTTT
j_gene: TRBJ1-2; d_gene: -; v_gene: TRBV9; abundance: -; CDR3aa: CASSVDSRPNYGYTF; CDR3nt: TGTGCCAGCAGCGTAGATAGCAGACCTAACTATGGCTACACCTTC
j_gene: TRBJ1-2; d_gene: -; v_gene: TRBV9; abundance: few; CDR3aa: CASSVGPGTDYGYTF; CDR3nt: TGTGCCAGCAGCGTAGGTCCAGGGACGGATTATGGCTACACCTTC
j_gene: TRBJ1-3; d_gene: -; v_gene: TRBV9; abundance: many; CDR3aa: CASSAELYPGNTIYF; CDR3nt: TGTGCCAGCAGCGCCGAACTGTACCCTGGAAACACCATATATTTT
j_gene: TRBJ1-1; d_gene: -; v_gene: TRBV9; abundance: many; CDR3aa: CASSVGSGLNTEAFF; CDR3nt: TGTGCCAGCAGCGTAGGAAGTGGCCTGAACACTGAAGCTTTCTTT
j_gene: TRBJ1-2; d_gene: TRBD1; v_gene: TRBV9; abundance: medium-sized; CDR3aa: CASSPQTGDYGYTF; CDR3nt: TGTGCCAGCAGCCCTCAAACAGGGGATTATGGCTACACCTTC
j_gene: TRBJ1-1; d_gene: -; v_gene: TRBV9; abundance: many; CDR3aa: CASSVRPGGFLNTEAFF; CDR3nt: TGTGCCAGCAGCGTACGGCCAGGTGGTTTCTTGAACACTGAAGCTTTCTTT
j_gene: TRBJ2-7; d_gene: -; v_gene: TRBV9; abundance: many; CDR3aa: CASSVAVAPYEQYF; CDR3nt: TGTGCCAGCAGCGTAGCGGTCGCCCCCTACGAGCAGTACTTC
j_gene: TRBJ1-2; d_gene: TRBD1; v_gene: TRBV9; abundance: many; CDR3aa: CASSRPGQGRGYTF; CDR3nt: TGTGCCAGCAGCCGACCGGGACAGGGTCGAGGCTACACCTTC
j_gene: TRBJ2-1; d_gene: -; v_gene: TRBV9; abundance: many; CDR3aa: CASSVGQVNEQFF; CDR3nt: TGTGCCAGCAGCGTGGGTCAGGTAAATGAGCAGTTCTTC
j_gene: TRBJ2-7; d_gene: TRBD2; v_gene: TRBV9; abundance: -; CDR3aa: CASSIGGRVGGYEQYF; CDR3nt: TGTGCCAGCAGCATTGGGGGGAGGGTAGGTGGCTACGAGCAGTACTTC